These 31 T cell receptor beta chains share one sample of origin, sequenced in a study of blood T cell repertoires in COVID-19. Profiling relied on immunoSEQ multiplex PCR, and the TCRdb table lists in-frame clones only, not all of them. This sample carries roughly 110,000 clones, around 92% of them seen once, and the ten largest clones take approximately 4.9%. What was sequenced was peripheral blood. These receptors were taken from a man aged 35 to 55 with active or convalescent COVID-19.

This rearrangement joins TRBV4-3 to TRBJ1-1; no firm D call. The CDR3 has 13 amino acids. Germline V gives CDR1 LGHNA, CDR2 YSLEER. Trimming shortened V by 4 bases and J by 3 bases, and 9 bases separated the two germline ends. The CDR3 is CASSRNSYTEAFF. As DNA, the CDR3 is TGCGCCAGCAGCCGAAACTCGTACACTGAAGCTTTCTTT.

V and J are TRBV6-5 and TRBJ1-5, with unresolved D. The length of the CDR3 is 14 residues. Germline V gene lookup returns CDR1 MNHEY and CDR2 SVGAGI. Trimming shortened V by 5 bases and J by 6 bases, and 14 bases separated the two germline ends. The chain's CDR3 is CASSPASEFQPQHF. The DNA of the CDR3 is TGTGCCAGCAGTCCAGCCAGCGAATTTCAGCCCCAGCATTTT.

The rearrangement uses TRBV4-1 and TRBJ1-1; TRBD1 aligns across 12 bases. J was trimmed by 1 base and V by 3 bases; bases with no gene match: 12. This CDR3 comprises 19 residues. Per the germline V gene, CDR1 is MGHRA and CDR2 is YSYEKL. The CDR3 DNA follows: TGCGCCAGCAGCCATGTCCTGGTGGGGGGACAGGGGGCGAACACTGAAGCTTTCTTT. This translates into CASSHVLVGGQGANTEAFF.

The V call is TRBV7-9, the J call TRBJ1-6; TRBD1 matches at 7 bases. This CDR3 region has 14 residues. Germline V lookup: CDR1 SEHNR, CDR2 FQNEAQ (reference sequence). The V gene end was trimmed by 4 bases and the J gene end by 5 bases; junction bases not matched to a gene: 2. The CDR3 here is CASSWDRDNSPLHF. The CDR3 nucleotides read TGTGCCAGCAGCTGGGACAGAGATAATTCACCCCTCCACTTT.

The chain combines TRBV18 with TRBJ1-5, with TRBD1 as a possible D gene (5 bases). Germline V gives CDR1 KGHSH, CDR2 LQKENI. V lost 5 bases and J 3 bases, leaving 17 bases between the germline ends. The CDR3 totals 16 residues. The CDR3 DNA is TGTGCCAGCTCAGCATCGACAGCTTCATCCAATCAGCCCCAGCATTTT. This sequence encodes CASSASTASSNQPQHF.

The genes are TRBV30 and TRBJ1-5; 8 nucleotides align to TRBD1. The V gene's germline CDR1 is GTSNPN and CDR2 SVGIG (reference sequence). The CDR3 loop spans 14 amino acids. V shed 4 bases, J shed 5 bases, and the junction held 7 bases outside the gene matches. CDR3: CAWTWTGSDQPQHF. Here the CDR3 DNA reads TGTGCCTGGACCTGGACAGGGAGTGATCAGCCCCAGCATTTT.

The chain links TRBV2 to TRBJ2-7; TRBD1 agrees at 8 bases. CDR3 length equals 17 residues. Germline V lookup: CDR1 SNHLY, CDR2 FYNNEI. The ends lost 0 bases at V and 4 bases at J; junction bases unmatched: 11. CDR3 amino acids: CASSEAGFRTGSYEQYF. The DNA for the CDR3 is TGTGCCAGCAGTGAAGCGGGATTCAGGACAGGGTCGTACGAGCAGTACTTC. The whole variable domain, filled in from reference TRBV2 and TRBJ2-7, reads EPEVTQTPSHQVTQMGQEVILRCVPISNHLYFYWYRQILGQKVEFLVSFYNNEISEKSEIFDDQFSVERPDGSNFTLKIRSTKLEDSAMYFCASSEAGFRTGSYEQYFGPGTRLTVT.

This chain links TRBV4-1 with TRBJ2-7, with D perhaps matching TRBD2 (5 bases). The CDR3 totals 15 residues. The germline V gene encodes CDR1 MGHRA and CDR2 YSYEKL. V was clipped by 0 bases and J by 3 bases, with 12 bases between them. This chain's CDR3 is CASSQEYGGFYEQYF. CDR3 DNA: TGCGCCAGCAGCCAAGAGTATGGAGGCTTCTACGAGCAGTACTTC.

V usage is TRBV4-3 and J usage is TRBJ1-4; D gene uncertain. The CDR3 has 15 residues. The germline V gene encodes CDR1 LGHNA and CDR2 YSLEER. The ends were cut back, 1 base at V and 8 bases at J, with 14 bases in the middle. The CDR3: CASSQVYGIREKLFF. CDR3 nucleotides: TGCGCCAGCAGCCAAGTATACGGGATCCGGGAAAAACTGTTTTTT.

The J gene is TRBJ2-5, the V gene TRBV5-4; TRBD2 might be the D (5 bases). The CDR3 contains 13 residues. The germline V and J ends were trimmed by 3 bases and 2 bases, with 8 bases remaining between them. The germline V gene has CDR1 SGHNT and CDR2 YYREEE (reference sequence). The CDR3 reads CASSSRGQETQYF. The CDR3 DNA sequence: TGTGCCAGCAGCTCAAGAGGGCAAGAGACCCAGTACTTC.

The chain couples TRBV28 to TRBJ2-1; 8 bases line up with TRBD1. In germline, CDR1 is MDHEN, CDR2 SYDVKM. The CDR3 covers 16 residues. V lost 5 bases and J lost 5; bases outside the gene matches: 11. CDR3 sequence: CASSPAGTGYDNEQFF. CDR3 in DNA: TGTGCCAGCAGTCCCGCCGGGACAGGATACGACAATGAGCAGTTCTTC. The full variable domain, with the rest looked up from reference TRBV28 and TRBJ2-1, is DVKVTQSSRYLVKRTGEKVFLECVQDMDHENMFWYRQDPGLGLRLIYFSYDVKMKEKGDIPEGYSVSREKKERFSLILESASTNQTSMYLCASSPAGTGYDNEQFFGPGTRLTVL.

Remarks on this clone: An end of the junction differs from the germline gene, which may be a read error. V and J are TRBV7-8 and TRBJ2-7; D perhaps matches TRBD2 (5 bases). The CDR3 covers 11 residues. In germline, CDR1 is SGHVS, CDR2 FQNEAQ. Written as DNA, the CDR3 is TGTGCCAGCAGCTTACAAGCGGCCTTGGACTTC. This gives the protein CASSLQAALDF.

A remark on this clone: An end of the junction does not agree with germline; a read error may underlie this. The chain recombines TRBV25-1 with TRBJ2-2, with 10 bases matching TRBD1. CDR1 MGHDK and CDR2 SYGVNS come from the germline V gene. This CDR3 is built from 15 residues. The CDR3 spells CASGGDRGRTRELFF. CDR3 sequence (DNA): TGTGCCAGCGGGGGGGACAGGGGACGCACCCGGGAGCTGTTTTTT. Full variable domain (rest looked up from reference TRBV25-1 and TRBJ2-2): EADIYQTPRYLVIGTGKKITLECSQTMGHDKMYWYQQDPGMELHLIHYSYGVNSTEKGDLSSESTVSRIRTEHFPLTLESARPSHTSQYLCASGGDRGRTRELFFGEGSRLTVL.

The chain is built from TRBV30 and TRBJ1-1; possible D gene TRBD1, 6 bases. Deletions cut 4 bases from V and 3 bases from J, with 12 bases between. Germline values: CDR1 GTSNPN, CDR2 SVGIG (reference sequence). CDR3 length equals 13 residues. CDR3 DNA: TGTGCCTGGACGGGGGCGGGGGACACTGAAGCTTTCTTT. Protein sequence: CAWTGAGDTEAFF. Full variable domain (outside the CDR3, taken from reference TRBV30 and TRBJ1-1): SQTIHQWPATLVQPVGSPLSLECTVEGTSNPNLYWYRQAAGRGLQLLFYSVGIGQISSEVPQNLSASRPQDRQFILSSKKLLLSDSGFYLCAWTGAGDTEAFFGQGTRLTVV.

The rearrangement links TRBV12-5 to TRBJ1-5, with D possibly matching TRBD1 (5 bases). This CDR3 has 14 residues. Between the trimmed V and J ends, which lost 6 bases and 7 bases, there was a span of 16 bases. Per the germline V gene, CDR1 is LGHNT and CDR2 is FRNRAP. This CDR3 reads CASGLGGESQPQHF. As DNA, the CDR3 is TGTGCTAGTGGGCTGGGGGGTGAGAGCCAGCCCCAGCATTTT.

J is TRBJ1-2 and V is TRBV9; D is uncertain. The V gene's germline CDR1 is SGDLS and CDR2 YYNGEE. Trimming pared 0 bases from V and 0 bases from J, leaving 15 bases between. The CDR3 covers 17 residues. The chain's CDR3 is CASSVGPGPLPNYGYTF. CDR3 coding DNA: TGTGCCAGCAGCGTAGGGCCAGGTCCGCTCCCTAACTATGGCTACACCTTC.

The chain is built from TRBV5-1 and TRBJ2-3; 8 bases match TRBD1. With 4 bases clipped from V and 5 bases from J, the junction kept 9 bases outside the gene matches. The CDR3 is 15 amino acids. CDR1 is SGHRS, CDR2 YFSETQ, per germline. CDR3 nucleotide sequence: TGCGCCAGCAGCCATGGGACAGGTCTGGGAGATACGCAGTATTTT. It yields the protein CASSHGTGLGDTQYF.

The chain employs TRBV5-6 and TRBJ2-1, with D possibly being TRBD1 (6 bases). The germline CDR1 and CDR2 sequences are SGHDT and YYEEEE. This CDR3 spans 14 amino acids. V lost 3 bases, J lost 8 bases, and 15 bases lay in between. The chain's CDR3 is CASSSVGGGDEQFF. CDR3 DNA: TGTGCCAGCAGCTCAGTGGGTGGGGGCGATGAGCAGTTCTTC. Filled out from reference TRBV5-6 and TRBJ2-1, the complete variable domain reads DAGVTQSPTHLIKTRGQQVTLRCSPKSGHDTVSWYQQALGQGPQFIFQYYEEEERQRGNFPDRFSGHQFPNYSSELNVNALLLGDSALYLCASSSVGGGDEQFFGPGTRLTVL.

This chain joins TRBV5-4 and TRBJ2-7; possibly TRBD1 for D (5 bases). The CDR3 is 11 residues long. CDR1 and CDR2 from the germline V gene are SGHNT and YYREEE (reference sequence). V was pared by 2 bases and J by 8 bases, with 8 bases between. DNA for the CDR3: TGTGCCAGCAGCTTAGGGGTGAAGCAGTACTTC. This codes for CASSLGVKQYF.

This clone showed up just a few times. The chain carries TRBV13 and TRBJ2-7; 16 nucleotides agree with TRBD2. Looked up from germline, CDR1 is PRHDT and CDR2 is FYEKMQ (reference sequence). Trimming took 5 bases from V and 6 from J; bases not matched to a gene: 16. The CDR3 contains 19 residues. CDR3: CASSPTPGLAGGIFFEQYF. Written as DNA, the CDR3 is TGTGCCAGCAGCCCAACCCCGGGACTAGCGGGAGGGATCTTTTTCGAGCAGTACTTC.

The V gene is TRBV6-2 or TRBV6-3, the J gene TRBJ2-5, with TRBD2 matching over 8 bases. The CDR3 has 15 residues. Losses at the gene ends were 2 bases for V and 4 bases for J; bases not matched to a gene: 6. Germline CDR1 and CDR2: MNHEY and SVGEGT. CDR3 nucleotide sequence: TGTGCCAGCAGTTACGGAGCGGGAGAGGTAGAGACCCAGTACTTC. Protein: CASSYGAGEVETQYF.

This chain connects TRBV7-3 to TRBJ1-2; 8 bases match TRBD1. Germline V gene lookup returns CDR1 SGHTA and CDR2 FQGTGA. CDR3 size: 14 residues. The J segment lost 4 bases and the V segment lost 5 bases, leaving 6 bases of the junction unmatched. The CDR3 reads CASSTGQGLYGYTF. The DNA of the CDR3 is TGTGCCAGCAGCACAGGACAGGGTCTCTATGGCTACACCTTC.

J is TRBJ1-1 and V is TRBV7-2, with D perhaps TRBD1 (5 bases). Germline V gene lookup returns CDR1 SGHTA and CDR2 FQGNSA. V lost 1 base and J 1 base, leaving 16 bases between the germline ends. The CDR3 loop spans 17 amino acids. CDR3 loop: CASSLGGGPPRNTEAFF. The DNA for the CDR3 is TGTGCCAGCAGCTTAGGCGGGGGTCCACCCCGGAACACTGAAGCTTTCTTT.

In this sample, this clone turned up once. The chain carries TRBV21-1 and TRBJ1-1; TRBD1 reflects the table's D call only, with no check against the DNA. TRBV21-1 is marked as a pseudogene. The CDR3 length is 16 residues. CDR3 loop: CASSRNWTGTSPEAFF. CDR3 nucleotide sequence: TGTGCCAGCAGTAGGAATTGGACAGGGACGAGTCCTGAAGCTTTCTTT.

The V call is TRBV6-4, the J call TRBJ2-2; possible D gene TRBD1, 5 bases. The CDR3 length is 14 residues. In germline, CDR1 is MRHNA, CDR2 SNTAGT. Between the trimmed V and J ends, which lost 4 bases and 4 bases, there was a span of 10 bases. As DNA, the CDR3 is TGTGCCAGCAGTGCCCTGACAGCCACCGGGGAGCTGTTTTTT. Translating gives CASSALTATGELFF.

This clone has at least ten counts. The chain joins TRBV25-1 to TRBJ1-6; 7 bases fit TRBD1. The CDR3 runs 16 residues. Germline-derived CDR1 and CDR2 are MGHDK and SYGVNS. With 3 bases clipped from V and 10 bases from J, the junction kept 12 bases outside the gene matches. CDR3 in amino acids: CASSDSGTVGFSPLHF. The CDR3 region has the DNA TGTGCCAGCAGTGATTCCGGGACAGTAGGTTTCTCACCCCTCCACTTT.

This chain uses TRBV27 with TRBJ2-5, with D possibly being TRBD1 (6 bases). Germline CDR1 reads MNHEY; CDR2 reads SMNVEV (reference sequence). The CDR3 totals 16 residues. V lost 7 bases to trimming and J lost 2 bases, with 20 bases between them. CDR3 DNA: TGTGCCAGCACCCAATCCGGTCCAGGGGCACAAGAGACCCAGTACTTC. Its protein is CASTQSGPGAQETQYF.

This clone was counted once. The CDR3: CATSRVATGFEAFF. CDR3 bases: TGTGCCACCAGCAGAGTGGCCACCGGGTTTGAAGCTTTCTTT. J is TRBJ1-1 and V is TRBV15, with D unresolved. V gave up 1 base and J gave up 7 bases, with 13 bases separating them. This CDR3 is built from 14 residues. Germline CDR1 is LNHNV and CDR2 is YYDKDF (reference sequence).

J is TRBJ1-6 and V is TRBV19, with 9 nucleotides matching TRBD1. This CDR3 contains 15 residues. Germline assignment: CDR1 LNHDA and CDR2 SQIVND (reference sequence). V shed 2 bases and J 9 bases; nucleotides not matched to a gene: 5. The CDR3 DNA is TGTGCCAGTAGTATAAGAGGACAGGGGAGTTCACCCCTCCACTTT. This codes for CASSIRGQGSSPLHF.

Written as DNA, the CDR3 is TGCGCCAGCAGCCAAGGTAGATCGATTAGCAATCAGCCCCAGCATTTT. It specifies CASSQGRSISNQPQHF. The gene calls are TRBV4-1 and TRBJ1-5, with unresolved D. The V and J ends lost 1 base and 0 bases respectively, with 10 bases between them. CDR1 is MGHRA and CDR2 is YSYEKL in the germline V gene. The CDR3 length is 16 residues.

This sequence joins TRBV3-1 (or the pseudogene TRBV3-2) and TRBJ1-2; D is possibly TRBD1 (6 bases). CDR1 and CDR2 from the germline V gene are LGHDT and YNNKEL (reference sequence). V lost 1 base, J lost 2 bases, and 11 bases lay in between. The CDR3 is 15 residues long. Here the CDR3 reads CASSQGNRENYGYTF. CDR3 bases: TGTGCCAGCAGCCAAGGGAACAGGGAAAACTATGGCTACACCTTC.